These 5 T cell receptor beta chains came from one sample sequenced in a study of T cells after yellow fever vaccination. TCRdb ran MiXCR on the 5' RACE reads and lists one entry per CDR3 protein. Of around 500,000 distinct CDR3 sequences listed, 21% are singletons. The specimen was PBMCs, collected roughly 20 days after the first yellow fever vaccination. The receptor source for this set is a man aged 18 to 35 who received the YFV17D yellow fever vaccine.

A note on this clonotype: At one end, the junction sequence differs from germline, possibly due to a read error. The rearrangement links TRBV7-8 to TRBJ2-3; D not resolved. The CDR3 has 14 residues. The V gene's germline CDR1 is SGHVS and CDR2 FQNEAQ. The CDR3 DNA follows: TGTGACAGCAGCTTTGCCAGCGTCACAGATACGCAGTATTTT. Protein: CDSSFASVTDTQYF.

This clonotype was picked up a small number of times. V usage is TRBV7-3 and J usage is TRBJ2-3, with D perhaps assigned TRBD1 or TRBD2 (5 bases each). Per the germline V gene, CDR1 is SGHTA and CDR2 is FQGTGA. Trimming stripped 4 bases from V and 5 bases from J, with 13 bases between. This CDR3 comprises 14 residues. CDR3 coding DNA: TGTGCCAGCAGCTCCGGGACGGCCAGAGATACGCAGTATTTT. Protein product: CASSSGTARDTQYF.

The chain carries TRBV6-2 or TRBV6-3 and TRBJ2-3; no clear D gene. CDR3 length: 13 residues. From germline, CDR1 is MNHEY and CDR2 SVGEGT. Trimming stripped 0 bases from V and 7 bases from J, with 8 bases between. The CDR3 DNA reads as TGTGCCAGCAGTTACTCGAATCAGAATACGCAGTATTTT. It encodes CASSYSNQNTQYF.

This clonotype showed up just a few times. This rearrangement joins TRBV4-3 to TRBJ2-3, with 8 nucleotides matching TRBD2. This CDR3 contains 17 residues. V gave up 0 bases and J gave up 6 bases; unmatched junction bases: 11. CDR1 is LGHNA and CDR2 is YSLEER in the germline V gene. The chain's CDR3 is CASSQDDTRGGSDTQYF. In nucleotides, the CDR3 is TGCGCCAGCAGCCAAGATGACACACGGGGGGGCTCCGATACGCAGTATTTT.

The chain employs TRBV5-1 and TRBJ2-7; no firm D call. Trimming removed 9 bases from V and 5 bases from J, with 15 bases in between. This CDR3 is 12 amino acids long. Germline-derived CDR1 and CDR2 are SGHRS and YFSETQ. CDR3 nucleotide sequence: TGCGCCAATACCGGGCCCTCGAACGAGCAGTACGTC. Amino acid sequence: CANTGPSNEQYV.